This T cell receptor beta chain comes out of a study of shared clonotypes between healthy human individuals. Whole-study results and caveats: Donors were few, which limited the genetic and exposure-history diversity represented. Across subsets, estimated richness was generally greater for naive than for memory populations.

Trimming took 7 bases from V and 5 from J, leaving 20 bases between them. CDR3 length: 15 amino acids. Per germline, CDR1 MNHEY and CDR2 SVGAGI. This clone was seen only a few times. Its antigen is not identified. The data were produced by immunoSEQ multiplex PCR, yet TCRdb's version contains in-frame clones alone and is incomplete. The sample lists roughly 2.2 million clones; 90% to 95% were seen once. This sequence was found in a man between 18 and 35 years old in good health. Some clones in this sample may be carry-over from other donors' samples. The V gene is TRBV6-5, the J gene TRBJ1-2; tentative D call: TRBD1 (6 bases). The sample taken for sequencing was naive CD4+ T cells from PBMCs. Subset: CD45RA+ positively selected. This chain's CDR3 is CASIPQQGGFYGYTF. The CDR3 coding sequence is TGTGCCAGCATCCCACAACAGGGAGGATTTTATGGCTACACCTTC.